These T cell receptor beta chains were read from a single sample in a study of cytomegalovirus exposure and HLA in healthy donors. TCRdb's copy holds only in-frame clones and misses some; the assay was immunoSEQ multiplex PCR. The sample consists of 150,000 or so clones, about four fifths of them appearing once. The sequenced sample consisted of PBMCs. The origin of the receptors is a woman in her late teens or twenties in good health and CMV-seropositive. Both conserved end residues are part of each CDR3. The D gene is left open where the match is weak. The size field is filled for only some rows; it gives once, few, many or a size class.

TRBJ2-3 . TRBV15 TRBD2 CATSRDGWLAATSTDTQYF TGTGCCACCAGCAGAGATGGGTGGCTAGCGGCGACTAGCACAGATACGCAGTATTTT
TRBJ2-1 . TRBV2 TRBD2 CASNREGSDEQFF TGTGCCAGCAACCGGGAGGGGAGCGATGAGCAGTTCTTC
TRBJ2-7 . TRBV6-6 . CATFRETESYEQYF TGTGCCACCTTCCGGGAGACCGAGTCCTACGAGCAGTACTTC
TRBJ2-7 . TRBV4-3 TRBD1 CASSPSRQGVYEQYF TGCGCCAGCAGCCCAAGCCGCCAGGGGGTTTACGAGCAGTACTTC
TRBJ1-2 . TRBV5-1 . CASSLSDNYGYTF TGCGCCAGCAGCTTGTCAGATAACTATGGCTACACCTTC
TRBJ1-2 . TRBV15 . CATSRDSTVNGYTF TGTGCCACCAGCAGAGATTCGACAGTTAATGGCTACACCTTC
TRBJ1-2 . TRBV29-1 . CSVELQALYGYTF TGCAGCGTTGAATTGCAGGCCCTCTATGGCTACACCTTC
TRBJ2-5 . TRBV4-2 . CASSQGMQETQYF TGTGCCAGCAGCCAAGGCATGCAGGAGACCCAGTACTTC
TRBJ1-4 . TRBV19 . CASSIGRRGEKLFF TGTGCCAGTAGTATAGGTCGCAGAGGGGAAAAACTGTTTTTT
TRBJ1-3 . TRBV18 TRBD1 CASSPTPGTGPGNTIYF TGTGCCAGCTCACCAACACCCGGGACAGGGCCTGGAAACACCATATATTTT
TRBJ2-7 . TRBV10-3 . CAIGAGPSFYEQYF TGTGCCATCGGGGCGGGACCCTCTTTTTACGAGCAGTACTTC
TRBJ2-3 . TRBV9 . CASSPRGFTDTQYF TGTGCCAGCAGCCCGAGGGGGTTCACAGATACGCAGTATTTT
TRBJ2-1 . TRBV29-1 . CSVESSYNEQFF TGCAGCGTCGAGAGCTCCTACAATGAGCAGTTCTTC
TRBJ2-3 once TRBV7-2 . CASSLGDGRYF TGTGCCAGCAGCTTAGGGGATGGGAGGTATTTT
TRBJ2-5 . TRBV5-1 . CASRMGLLQETQYF TGCGCCAGCAGGATGGGACTTTTACAAGAGACCCAGTACTTC
TRBJ1-2 . TRBV6-5 TRBD1 CASSRQGNYGYTF TGTGCCAGCAGCCGACAGGGTAACTATGGCTACACCTTC
TRBJ2-7 . TRBV11-2 . CASSLVWRPYEQYF TGTGCCAGCAGCTTAGTTTGGAGACCCTACGAGCAGTACTTC
TRBJ2-6 . TRBV7-8 . CASSLVGGSGANVLTF TGTGCCAGCAGCTTAGTTGGGGGGTCTGGGGCCAACGTCCTGACTTTC
TRBJ2-7 . TRBV10-1 . CASIGNRRTYEQYF TGCGCCAGCATAGGGAACAGGAGAACCTACGAGCAGTACTTC
TRBJ1-5 . TRBV2 . CASDDRLGSYQPQHF TGTGCCAGCGACGACAGATTGGGATCGTATCAGCCCCAGCATTTT
TRBJ1-3 . TRBV6-5 . CASSPWGGSGNTIYF TGTGCCAGCAGTCCCTGGGGGGGCTCTGGAAACACCATATATTTT
TRBJ1-1 once TRBV7-3 . CASSLMGGAGGYTEAFF TGTGCCAGCAGCCTTATGGGGGGGGCGGGAGGGTACACTGAAGCTTTCTTT
TRBJ2-4 . TRBV10-3 . CAISGPQGYF TGTGCCATCAGTGGCCCCCAGGGGTACTTC
TRBJ1-2 . TRBV18 TRBD1 CASSIGQDSGYTF TGTGCCAGCTCCATAGGACAGGATTCGGGCTACACCTTC
TRBJ1-1 few TRBV19 . CASYRQAEAFF TGTGCCAGTTACCGTCAGGCTGAAGCTTTCTTT
TRBJ2-2 . TRBV5-6 . CASSLFYTGELFF TGTGCCAGCAGCTTATTCTACACCGGGGAGCTGTTTTTT
TRBJ2-7 . TRBV25-1 TRBD2 CASSDTGRSSYEQYF TGTGCCAGCAGTGACACCGGGAGGAGCTCCTACGAGCAGTACTTC
TRBJ1-1 . TRBV12-5 . CASGLVGSEAFF TGTGCTAGTGGTTTGGTGGGCAGTGAAGCTTTCTTT
TRBJ2-1 . TRBV4-1 . CASSRAGGREQFF TGCGCCAGCAGCCGAGCAGGGGGGCGTGAGCAGTTCTTC
TRBJ1-1 . TRBV5-1 . CASSSQGSGTEAFF TGCGCCAGCAGCTCTCAGGGGTCTGGCACTGAAGCTTTCTTT
TRBJ2-3 . TRBV7-6 TRBD2 CASSSLSSGGAGGTDTQYF TGTGCCAGCAGCTCATTGAGTAGCGGGGGGGCAGGGGGCACAGATACGCAGTATTTT
TRBJ1-1 . TRBV9 TRBD1 CASSRDSQIIDMNTEAFF TGTGCCAGCAGCCGGGACAGCCAAATAATTGACATGAACACTGAAGCTTTCTTT
TRBJ2-3 once TRBV6-4 TRBD1 CASSPGQGDVDTQYF TGTGCCAGCTCCCCAGGACAGGGGGACGTAGATACGCAGTATTTT
TRBJ1-2 . TRBV6-5 . CASRSAYGYTF TGTGCCAGTCGCAGTGCCTATGGCTACACCTTC
TRBJ1-2 . TRBV28 . CASSWESRVGQGSENYGYTF TGTGCCAGCAGTTGGGAATCTCGGGTTGGGCAGGGATCGGAGAACTATGGCTACACCTTC
TRBJ2-5 . TRBV5-1 . CASSFGGRGGQETQYF TGCGCCAGCAGCTTTGGGGGGAGGGGGGGCCAAGAGACCCAGTACTTC
TRBJ2-1 . TRBV9 . CASSVQGNNEQFF TGTGCCAGCAGCGTACAGGGGAACAATGAGCAGTTCTTC
TRBJ2-1 few TRBV6-4 TRBD2 CASSDGRLAGGDEQFF TGTGCCAGCAGTGACGGCCGACTAGCGGGGGGTGATGAGCAGTTCTTC
TRBJ2-7 . TRBV5-6 . CASSLSPQGVHEQYF TGTGCCAGCAGCTTGTCTCCCCAGGGCGTCCACGAGCAGTACTTC
TRBJ2-3 . TRBV10-1 . CASSESGLLTDTQYF TGCGCCAGCAGTGAGTCGGGACTCCTCACAGATACGCAGTATTTT